A selection of T cell receptor beta chains follows, all from one sample in a study of monozygotic twins with inflammatory bowel disease. TCRdb reanalyzed the 5' RACE reads, giving one entry per CDR3 protein sequence and no DNA. The repertoire table contains about 300,000 distinct CDR3 sequences. Material: blood. These receptors came from a human donor with ulcerative colitis or Crohn's disease, or a healthy co-twin of an affected twin (not recorded which). The CDR3 runs from the conserved cysteine through the conserved F or W. The order of the fields is CDR3 protein, V gene, J gene.

CDR3aa: CASSPRYEQYF
v_gene: TRBV12-3/TRBV12-4
j_gene: TRBJ2-7

CDR3aa: CASSSAVPQYF
v_gene: TRBV7-9
j_gene: TRBJ2-5

CDR3aa: CASSFAQENTEAFF
v_gene: TRBV7-9
j_gene: TRBJ1-1

CDR3aa: CASPPRQSPYSNQPQHF
v_gene: TRBV12-3/TRBV12-4
j_gene: TRBJ1-5

CDR3aa: CASSQDRGNYEQYF
v_gene: TRBV4-3
j_gene: TRBJ2-7

CDR3aa: CATSSRGISGNTIYF
v_gene: TRBV15
j_gene: TRBJ1-3

CDR3aa: CASSSTVSWANVLTF
v_gene: TRBV6-2/TRBV6-3
j_gene: TRBJ2-6

CDR3aa: CASKKGQGLNTEAFF
v_gene: TRBV27
j_gene: TRBJ1-1

CDR3aa: CASSPDVRGEQYF
v_gene: TRBV5-1
j_gene: TRBJ2-7

CDR3aa: CASSLGEGRVGTEAFF
v_gene: TRBV5-1
j_gene: TRBJ1-1

CDR3aa: CASSLATGPGEQYF
v_gene: TRBV7-2
j_gene: TRBJ2-7

CDR3aa: CASTFGQGQSSGANVLTF
v_gene: TRBV25-1
j_gene: TRBJ2-6

CDR3aa: CASTDTGDTQYF
v_gene: TRBV6-5
j_gene: TRBJ2-3

CDR3aa: CSVEAGGETQYF
v_gene: TRBV29-1
j_gene: TRBJ2-5

CDR3aa: CATDRRQETQYF
v_gene: TRBV6-2/TRBV6-3
j_gene: TRBJ2-5

CDR3aa: CASSVEGRNQNIQYF
v_gene: TRBV5-4
j_gene: TRBJ2-4

CDR3aa: CSARGRLADNEQFF
v_gene: TRBV20-1
j_gene: TRBJ2-1

CDR3aa: CASSQGRVAGANVLTF
v_gene: TRBV7-2
j_gene: TRBJ2-6

CDR3aa: CASSEGTSGSRETQYF
v_gene: TRBV6-1
j_gene: TRBJ2-5

CDR3aa: CSAGGDQPQHF
v_gene: TRBV20-1
j_gene: TRBJ1-5

CDR3aa: CSAKTPITGKWGYTF
v_gene: TRBV20-1
j_gene: TRBJ1-2

CDR3aa: CASSVRLADAYNEQFF
v_gene: TRBV7-9
j_gene: TRBJ2-1

CDR3aa: CSARDPGTATADTQYF
v_gene: TRBV20-1
j_gene: TRBJ2-3

CDR3aa: CASSLYGDTGELFF
v_gene: TRBV7-9
j_gene: TRBJ2-2

CDR3aa: CASRDSGRKTNEQFF
v_gene: TRBV28
j_gene: TRBJ2-1

CDR3aa: CASSYSRLAGVKAYEQYF
v_gene: TRBV6-5
j_gene: TRBJ2-7

CDR3aa: CASSYTSGVGFNEKLFF
v_gene: TRBV7-9
j_gene: TRBJ1-4

CDR3aa: CSAREAAYTEAFF
v_gene: TRBV20-1
j_gene: TRBJ1-1

CDR3aa: CASSRPTGHREETQYF
v_gene: TRBV12-3/TRBV12-4
j_gene: TRBJ2-5

CDR3aa: CSARDIAGKYEQYF
v_gene: TRBV20-1
j_gene: TRBJ2-7

CDR3aa: CSARSAGGLGQPQHF
v_gene: TRBV20-1
j_gene: TRBJ1-5

CDR3aa: CATSRDRREADTQYF
v_gene: TRBV15
j_gene: TRBJ2-3

CDR3aa: CASSYNGIRDPGTHSNQPQHF
v_gene: TRBV6-5
j_gene: TRBJ1-5

CDR3aa: CASSLSSGGINEQYF
v_gene: TRBV5-1
j_gene: TRBJ2-7

CDR3aa: CASSLAQGSAEAFF
v_gene: TRBV7-8
j_gene: TRBJ1-1

CDR3aa: CASSLAATLANEQYF
v_gene: TRBV7-9
j_gene: TRBJ2-7

CDR3aa: CAIGGGDRGYNEQFF
v_gene: TRBV10-3
j_gene: TRBJ2-1

CDR3aa: CAGSPLAHTGELFF
v_gene: TRBV30
j_gene: TRBJ2-2

CDR3aa: CSAARDRAGELFF
v_gene: TRBV20-1
j_gene: TRBJ2-2

CDR3aa: CASSLVNNQGLTNQPQHF
v_gene: TRBV11-2
j_gene: TRBJ1-5

CDR3aa: CSARSDQETQYF
v_gene: TRBV20-1
j_gene: TRBJ2-5

CDR3aa: CASSYTGNNQPQHF
v_gene: TRBV12-3/TRBV12-4
j_gene: TRBJ1-5

CDR3aa: CASSPDRAYEQYF
v_gene: TRBV7-2
j_gene: TRBJ2-7

CDR3aa: CASSLQQGAVQPQHF
v_gene: TRBV27
j_gene: TRBJ1-5

CDR3aa: CASSPRPSGDTQYF
v_gene: TRBV7-2
j_gene: TRBJ2-3

CDR3aa: CSARGTREQFF
v_gene: TRBV20-1
j_gene: TRBJ2-1

CDR3aa: CASTGIKNIQYF
v_gene: TRBV2
j_gene: TRBJ2-4

CDR3aa: CASSQGSVKTQYF
v_gene: TRBV11-3
j_gene: TRBJ2-5

CDR3aa: CASQGVPMNTEAFF
v_gene: TRBV19
j_gene: TRBJ1-1

CDR3aa: CASSYVREQTQYF
v_gene: TRBV6-6
j_gene: TRBJ2-5

CDR3aa: CSAGDIINYGYTF
v_gene: TRBV20-1
j_gene: TRBJ1-2

CDR3aa: CASSRDRGFDEQYF
v_gene: TRBV7-2
j_gene: TRBJ2-7

CDR3aa: CASRLGQGIYEQYF
v_gene: TRBV7-2
j_gene: TRBJ2-7

CDR3aa: CSVQDSTYEQYF
v_gene: TRBV29-1
j_gene: TRBJ2-7

CDR3aa: CSASNPMNTEAFF
v_gene: TRBV20-1
j_gene: TRBJ1-1

CDR3aa: CASSAGQLQETQYF
v_gene: TRBV5-1
j_gene: TRBJ2-5

CDR3aa: CASSYTSPGGGQPQHF
v_gene: TRBV6-5
j_gene: TRBJ1-5

CDR3aa: CASSFDPGQVAYEQYF
v_gene: TRBV5-6
j_gene: TRBJ2-7

CDR3aa: CASSLGQARGPQHF
v_gene: TRBV7-2
j_gene: TRBJ1-5

CDR3aa: CASSLDWSEQYF
v_gene: TRBV11-2
j_gene: TRBJ2-7